This T cell receptor beta chain is drawn from a study of tumor-infiltrating lymphocytes in primary liver carcinoma. Study-wide background: Resecting the tumor surgically was how the patients' primary liver carcinoma was treated. Productive TCRbeta reads per sample were roughly 3.5 to 7.5 million, not differing by tissue. Study-wide points: A significantly higher top-250-clone fraction was recorded for tumors than for blood (p = 0.039). Tumor-blood pairs (like tumor-adjacent pairs) overlapped less than tumor region pairs did.

V dropped 0 bases and J dropped 2 bases, with 10 bases sitting between them. CDR1 and CDR2 from the germline V gene are MNHEY and SVGEGT. The CDR3 covers 15 residues. The blood RNA (from unsorted whole blood) was obtained, and germline DNA was also extracted. Constant-region priming of approximately 500 ng total RNA yielded TCR beta cDNA. It was through three nested multiplex PCR rounds of slightly modified ARM-PCR that TCR beta libraries arose. A C-beta reverse primer and TRBV1-TRBV30 forward primers served in each of the first two PCR rounds, at about 9 cycles apiece. TCRdb re-analysed the multiplex PCR reads in MiXCR, keeping a single row per CDR3 protein. In the table there are 330,000 or so distinct CDR3 sequences, less than 70% of which are singletons. This clonotype was detected ten times or more. What it binds is not known.

This chain connects TRBV6-2 or TRBV6-3 to TRBJ1-1; D ambiguous. Sequencing used peripheral blood. The sequence was obtained from a man aged 40-55 years with primary liver carcinoma and hepatitis B virus infection. In nucleotides, the CDR3 is TGTGCCAGCAGTTACTCACAATCGGGAAACACTGAAGCTTTCTTT. Its translation is CASSYSQSGNTEAFF.